These T cell receptor beta chains were read from a single sample in a study of human T cells and chemical hapten exposure. TCRdb reanalysed the RACE reads using MiXCR and keeps one entry per CDR3 protein. The repertoire holds roughly 40,000 distinct CDR3 sequences, with approximately 9% as singletons. The specimen comprised whole blood, sampled in connection with sensitization to the hapten diphenylcyclopropenone (DPC). These receptors were obtained from a woman between 35 and 50 years old with alopecia areata. Some clones in this sample may be carry-over from other donors' samples. Each CDR3 is given without its conserved first and last residue. Fields, in order: clone size, V gene, CDR3 length, J gene, CDR3 protein. Size values are once, few and many counts, or a class for expanded clones, and some rows have none.

-,TRBV20-1,10,TRBJ2-5,SARDTGETQY
few,TRBV3-1,13,TRBJ1-4,ASSQGTAGGEKLF
few,TRBV28,10,TRBJ1-1,ASKGSVTEAF
many,TRBV7-6,14,TRBJ2-3,ASSLEASAVTDTQY
many,TRBV20-1,11,TRBJ1-5,SAQFRDREPQH
many,TRBV4-1,8,TRBJ1-6,ASGLSPLH
few,TRBV6-1,15,TRBJ2-2,ASSEGGGTGVTGELF
many,TRBV12-3/TRBV12-4,15,TRBJ1-4,ASSDPGGRTGNEKLF
many,TRBV18,13,TRBJ2-7,ASSPTLTSAYEQY
many,TRBV20-1,9,TRBJ1-1,SARGGTEAF
few,TRBV6-4,11,TRBJ2-3,ASSVEGTDTQY
many,TRBV29-1,11,TRBJ2-3,SGRTDGTDTQY
many,TRBV27,14,TRBJ2-3,ASSFARVGITDTQY